The 31 T cell receptor beta chains below were found in one sample sequenced in a study of control samples from healthy donors and cancer patients. Assay: immunoSEQ multiplex PCR; the TCRdb copy retains only in-frame clones and omits some. Of about 15,000 clones in the sample, approximately 88% were seen once. Sequencing was performed on PBMCs. These TCRs come from a man in his 60s with head and neck cancer.

The gene calls are TRBV5-1 and TRBJ2-5; weak D call: TRBD1 (5 bases). The CDR3 is 15 amino acids. The V end was cut by 2 bases, the J end by 1 base, with 12 bases between. The germline V gene has CDR1 SGHRS and CDR2 YFSETQ. Written as DNA, the CDR3 is TGCGCCAGCAGCTTAGGTGGGCAGGGCCAAGAGACCCAGTACTTC. Its translation: CASSLGGQGQETQYF.

The chain recombines TRBV6-5 with TRBJ1-5; 9 nucleotides agree with TRBD1. With V trimmed by 6 bases and J by 3 bases, 6 bases remained unmatched. The CDR3 runs 15 residues. Germline CDR1 is MNHEY and CDR2 is SVGAGI. The CDR3 region is CASRVGTGNNQPQHF. The CDR3 DNA sequence: TGTGCCAGCAGGGTAGGGACAGGGAACAATCAGCCCCAGCATTTT.

The chain combines TRBV9 with TRBJ1-1; a possible D gene is TRBD1 (6 bases). The CDR3 has 13 residues. Trimming cost V 0 bases and J 3 bases, with 6 bases left between them. CDR1 SGDLS and CDR2 YYNGEE come from the germline V gene. The DNA of the CDR3 is TGTGCCAGCAGCGTAGCAGGGGACACTGAAGCTTTCTTT. It is translated as CASSVAGDTEAFF. Full variable domain (outside the CDR3, taken from reference TRBV9 and TRBJ1-1): DSGVTQTPKHLITATGQRVTLRCSPRSGDLSVYWYQQSLDQGLQFLIQYYNGEERAKGNILERFSAQQFPDLHSELNLSSLELGDSALYFCASSVAGDTEAFFGQGTRLTVV.

The rearrangement joins TRBV18 to TRBJ1-2, with TRBD1 matching over 7 bases. Germline V gives CDR1 KGHSH, CDR2 LQKENI. The CDR3 is 16 amino acids. The junction had 14 bases not matched to a gene; V was cut back by 2 bases and J by 8 bases. CDR3 sequence reads: CASSPRQGGGDRGYTF. The DNA for the CDR3 is TGTGCCAGCTCACCAAGACAAGGAGGGGGCGATCGGGGCTACACCTTC.

The chain links TRBV19 to TRBJ1-5; no clear D gene. This CDR3 spans 13 amino acids. Germline-derived CDR1 and CDR2 are LNHDA and SQIVND (reference sequence). V was shortened by 0 bases and J by 6 bases, with 6 bases between the two germline ends. The CDR3 here is CASSIDLTQPQHF. In DNA, the CDR3 is TGTGCCAGTAGTATAGACCTGACTCAGCCCCAGCATTTT.

V and J are TRBV2 and TRBJ2-2; possible D gene TRBD1, 5 bases. CDR1 is SNHLY, CDR2 FYNNEI, per germline. V lost 1 base, J lost 0 bases, and 12 bases lay in between. This CDR3 is built from 17 residues. CDR3 DNA sequence: TGTGCCAGCAGTGAAGGGCCCGGCAGGGCGAACACCGGGGAGCTGTTTTTT. This codes for CASSEGPGRANTGELFF.

The V and J genes are TRBV19 and TRBJ1-2; a possible D gene is TRBD1 (5 bases). CDR3 length equals 14 residues. Germline V gene data show CDR1 as LNHDA and CDR2 as SQIVND (reference sequence). With 1 base removed from V and 5 bases from J, the gap between germline ends came to 11 bases. The CDR3 spells CASSIGWDPYGYTF. The CDR3 nucleotides are TGTGCCAGTAGTATAGGTTGGGACCCTTATGGCTACACCTTC.

V gene TRBV6-5 combines with J gene TRBJ1-2; D is perhaps TRBD1 (5 bases). This CDR3 is built from 15 residues. The ends were cut back, 6 bases at V and 4 bases at J, with 18 bases in the middle. Per germline, CDR1 MNHEY and CDR2 SVGAGI. The CDR3 is CASRREGPQFYGYTF. CDR3 sequence (DNA): TGTGCCAGCAGAAGGGAGGGGCCGCAATTCTATGGCTACACCTTC.

The rearrangement links TRBV7-9 to TRBJ1-4, with 8 bases lining up with TRBD1. Germline V CDR1 and CDR2: SEHNR, FQNEAQ (reference sequence). The length of the CDR3 is 16 residues. Losses at the gene ends were 7 bases for V and 8 bases for J; bases not matched to a gene: 15. This chain's CDR3 is CASNTLAQGAREKLFF. Here the CDR3 DNA reads TGTGCCAGCAACACCCTCGCCCAGGGGGCCAGGGAAAAACTGTTTTTT.

V gene TRBV5-1 combines with J gene TRBJ2-1; D possibly matches TRBD1 or TRBD2 (5 bases each). This CDR3 spans 15 amino acids. CDR1 SGHRS and CDR2 YFSETQ come from the germline V gene. V gave up 0 bases and J gave up 5 bases, with 12 bases separating them. The CDR3: CASSLDPGADNEQFF. The DNA for the CDR3 is TGCGCCAGCAGCTTGGATCCCGGGGCGGACAATGAGCAGTTCTTC.

This rearrangement joins TRBV4-2 to TRBJ1-1; 10 bases are shared with TRBD1. Trimming at V came to 4 bases and at J to 3 bases, leaving 5 bases not matched to a gene. CDR3 length: 15 residues. Germline V gene data show CDR1 as LGHNA and CDR2 as YNFKEQ. Here the CDR3 reads CASSPGQGKDTEAFF. CDR3 coding DNA: TGTGCCAGCAGCCCGGGACAGGGGAAAGACACTGAAGCTTTCTTT.

The CDR3 DNA follows: TGTGCCAGCAGCAAAGAACACAACAATCAGCCCCAGCATTTT. Protein: CASSKEHNNQPQHF. The chain links TRBV21-1 to TRBJ1-5; the table calls TRBD1, which could not be checked here. TRBV21-1 is a pseudogene locus. CDR3 length: 14 amino acids.

J is TRBJ2-5 and V is TRBV9; 9 nucleotides match TRBD2. CDR3 length: 15 amino acids. Germline loops: CDR1 SGDLS, CDR2 YYNGEE. J was trimmed by 4 bases and V by 3 bases; bases with no gene match: 7. The chain's CDR3 is CASSDRTSVLETQYF. CDR3 nucleotides: TGTGCCAGCAGCGACCGGACTAGCGTTTTAGAGACCCAGTACTTC.

This rearrangement joins TRBV7-2 to TRBJ2-1; D perhaps matches TRBD2 (6 bases). The CDR3 has 14 residues. Trimming removed 7 bases at V and 8 bases at J, with 18 bases between. The germline gives CDR1 SGHTA, CDR2 FQGNSA. The CDR3 here is CASTLGRGGDEQFF. CDR3 nucleotides: TGTGCCAGCACCCTAGGGCGAGGAGGGGATGAGCAGTTCTTC.

This chain links TRBV6-4 with TRBJ2-2; a possible D gene is TRBD2 (6 bases). This CDR3 comprises 15 residues. The V end lost 4 bases, the J end lost 5 bases, and 14 bases lay between the germline ends. Per germline, CDR1 MRHNA and CDR2 SNTAGT. CDR3 in DNA: TGTGCCAGCAGTGGCCCGGGGGTGCGAACCGGGGAGCTGTTTTTT. The encoded protein is CASSGPGVRTGELFF.

The V and J genes are TRBV7-2 and TRBJ1-1, with D possibly matching TRBD1 (5 bases). The CDR3 covers 15 residues. With 5 bases removed from V and 3 bases from J, the gap between germline ends came to 16 bases. CDR1 is SGHTA and CDR2 is FQGNSA in the germline V gene. The CDR3 DNA reads as TGTGCCAGCAGCCGGGGACGGCCTAAGGACACTGAAGCTTTCTTT. It specifies CASSRGRPKDTEAFF.

The CDR3 nucleotides read TGCGCCAGCAGCCAAGATTGGGAGCGAATCTCCTACGAGCAGTACTTC. As protein: CASSQDWERISYEQYF. This chain connects TRBV4-1 to TRBJ2-7, with D possibly TRBD2 on 5 matching bases. CDR1 MGHRA and CDR2 YSYEKL come from the germline V gene. CDR3 size: 16 residues. V shed 0 bases and J shed 0 bases, with 12 bases lying between them.

The V and J genes are TRBV18 and TRBJ2-5, with D perhaps TRBD2 (5 bases). The CDR3 totals 16 residues. The germline gives CDR1 KGHSH, CDR2 LQKENI. The V gene lost 0 bases and the J gene lost 2 bases, with 13 bases spanning the gap. The CDR3 DNA sequence: TGTGCCAGCTCACCACCGCTACTAGTTGGGCAAGAGACCCAGTACTTC. Translating it yields CASSPPLLVGQETQYF.

The chain has TRBV7-8 and TRBJ2-6; no firm D call. Per the germline V gene, CDR1 is SGHVS and CDR2 is FQNEAQ. The CDR3 is made up of 16 amino acids. V lost 0 bases, J lost 0 bases, and 6 bases lay in between. CDR3 in DNA: TGTGCCAGCAGCTTAGCCCGGAGCTCTGGGGCCAACGTCCTGACTTTC. Translated: CASSLARSSGANVLTF. The full variable domain, rest sourced from reference TRBV7-8 and TRBJ2-6, is GAGVSQSPRYKVAKRGQDVALRCDPISGHVSLFWYQQALGQGPEFLTYFQNEAQLDKSGLPSDRFFAERPEGSVSTLKIQRTQQEDSAVYLCASSLARSSGANVLTFGAGSRLTVL.

This chain links TRBV27 with TRBJ1-4; weak D call: TRBD1 (5 bases). The germline V gene has CDR1 MNHEY and CDR2 SMNVEV (reference sequence). The CDR3 spans 18 residues. V lost 2 bases to trimming and J lost 4 bases, with 20 bases between them. This CDR3 reads CASSLRQWRVAGNEKLFF. Here the CDR3 DNA reads TGTGCCAGCAGTTTACGACAGTGGAGGGTGGCGGGTAATGAAAAACTGTTTTTT.

V gene TRBV3-1 (or the pseudogene TRBV3-2) combines with J gene TRBJ1-2; D is unresolved. Germline V gene data show CDR1 as LGHDT and CDR2 as YNNKEL (reference sequence). This CDR3 is 14 amino acids long. Trimming took 4 bases from V and 4 from J, leaving 13 bases between them. The CDR3 region is CASSPRVGSYGYTF. In DNA, the CDR3 is TGTGCCAGCAGCCCAAGAGTAGGGTCCTATGGCTACACCTTC.

As DNA, the CDR3 is TGTGCCAGCAGCAGAGAACTCATACATCATAATTCACCCCTCCACTTT. This encodes CASSRELIHHNSPLHF. The V call is TRBV3-1 (or the pseudogene TRBV3-2), the J call TRBJ1-6; no reliable D call. Germline V gives CDR1 LGHDT, CDR2 YNNKEL (reference sequence). V gave up 5 bases and J gave up 5 bases, with 16 bases separating them. CDR3 length equals 16 residues.

The chain uses TRBV9 and TRBJ2-3; D might be TRBD1 (6 bases). The length of the CDR3 is 16 residues. Germline V gives CDR1 SGDLS, CDR2 YYNGEE. The V end was cut by 4 bases, the J end by 6 bases, with 21 bases between. CDR3 DNA: TGTGCCAGCAGCAAGCTGTCGGGTGGGGGCGCGGATACGCAGTATTTT. Translated: CASSKLSGGGADTQYF. Full variable domain (rest looked up from reference TRBV9 and TRBJ2-3): DSGVTQTPKHLITATGQRVTLRCSPRSGDLSVYWYQQSLDQGLQFLIQYYNGEERAKGNILERFSAQQFPDLHSELNLSSLELGDSALYFCASSKLSGGGADTQYFGPGTRLTVL.

The rearrangement uses TRBV7-2 and TRBJ1-1; D not resolved. Per germline, CDR1 SGHTA and CDR2 FQGNSA. Trimming took off 2 bases at V and 0 bases at J, with 10 bases between the two ends. The CDR3 runs to 15 residues. The CDR3 coding sequence is TGTGCCAGCAGCTTATCCCCGACGGTGAACACTGAAGCTTTCTTT. Encoded protein: CASSLSPTVNTEAFF.

J is TRBJ1-2 and V is TRBV29-1, with D possibly TRBD1 on 5 matching bases. Deletions cut 6 bases from V and 7 bases from J, with 15 bases between. In germline, CDR1 is SQVTM, CDR2 ANQGSEA. This CDR3 region has 12 residues. In DNA, the CDR3 is TGCAGCGTCGGGGAGCGGGGGGGTGGCTACACCTTC. It codes for CSVGERGGGYTF. Full variable domain (remainder filled in from reference TRBV29-1 and TRBJ1-2): SAVISQKPSRDICQRGTSLTIQCQVDSQVTMMFWYRQQPGQSLTLIATANQGSEATYESGFVIDKFPISRPNLTFSTLTVSNMSPEDSSIYLCSVGERGGGYTFGSGTRLTVV.

The rearrangement uses TRBV18 and TRBJ2-6, with D possibly TRBD2 on 5 matching bases. This CDR3 has 15 residues. CDR1 and CDR2 from the germline V gene are KGHSH and LQKENI. V lost 6 bases, J lost 4 bases, and 13 bases lay in between. For the CDR3, the DNA is TGTGCCAGCTCCTTTCGGGGAGCGGGGGCCAACGTCCTGACTTTC. This gives the protein CASSFRGAGANVLTF. The variable domain in full, with the rest retrieved from reference TRBV18 and TRBJ2-6, is NAGVMQNPRHLVRRRGQEARLRCSPMKGHSHVYWYRQLPEEGLKFMVYLQKENIIDESGMPKERFSAEFPKEGPSILRIQQVVRGDSAAYFCASSFRGAGANVLTFGAGSRLTVL.

The chain combines TRBV4-1 with TRBJ1-5; D unclear. Between the trimmed V and J ends, which lost 3 bases and 1 base, there was a span of 13 bases. Germline V lookup: CDR1 MGHRA, CDR2 YSYEKL. The CDR3 loop spans 16 amino acids. CDR3 protein: CASSQVTLGSNQPQHF. CDR3 bases: TGCGCCAGCAGCCAGGTGACTTTGGGGAGCAATCAGCCCCAGCATTTT.

The genes are TRBV2 and TRBJ2-5; D is ambiguous. Germline V gene data show CDR1 as SNHLY and CDR2 as FYNNEI. This CDR3 is 12 amino acids long. V gave up 5 bases and J gave up 2 bases, with 6 bases separating them. The CDR3 loop reads CASSTEQETQYF. CDR3 DNA sequence: TGTGCCAGCAGTACTGAACAAGAGACCCAGTACTTC.

As DNA, the CDR3 is TGTGCCAGCACAGCCGGGTGGGATACGCAGTATTTT. This translates into CASTAGWDTQYF. This chain connects TRBV7-2 to TRBJ2-3, with D unresolved. CDR3 length: 12 residues. Deletions cut 7 bases from V and 6 bases from J, with 11 bases between. CDR1 is SGHTA and CDR2 is FQGNSA in the germline V gene.

The genes are TRBV7-9 and TRBJ1-1; 9 bases are a match to TRBD1. The trim removed 5 bases at V and 4 bases at J, leaving 5 bases unmatched. This CDR3 has 14 residues. Per the germline V gene, CDR1 is SEHNR and CDR2 is FQNEAQ (reference sequence). Written as DNA, the CDR3 is TGTGCCAGCAGCCACAGGGGGCAGGGCACTGAAGCTTTCTTT. Its protein product is CASSHRGQGTEAFF.

The V gene is TRBV7-2, the J gene TRBJ1-4; TRBD1 matches at 11 bases. The CDR3 has 16 amino acids. With 6 bases clipped from V and 3 bases from J, the junction kept 6 bases outside the gene matches. Germline CDR1 reads SGHTA; CDR2 reads FQGNSA. In DNA, the CDR3 is TGTGCCAGCAGTCGGACAGGGGGCGCGGCTAATGAAAAACTGTTTTTT. As protein: CASSRTGGAANEKLFF.